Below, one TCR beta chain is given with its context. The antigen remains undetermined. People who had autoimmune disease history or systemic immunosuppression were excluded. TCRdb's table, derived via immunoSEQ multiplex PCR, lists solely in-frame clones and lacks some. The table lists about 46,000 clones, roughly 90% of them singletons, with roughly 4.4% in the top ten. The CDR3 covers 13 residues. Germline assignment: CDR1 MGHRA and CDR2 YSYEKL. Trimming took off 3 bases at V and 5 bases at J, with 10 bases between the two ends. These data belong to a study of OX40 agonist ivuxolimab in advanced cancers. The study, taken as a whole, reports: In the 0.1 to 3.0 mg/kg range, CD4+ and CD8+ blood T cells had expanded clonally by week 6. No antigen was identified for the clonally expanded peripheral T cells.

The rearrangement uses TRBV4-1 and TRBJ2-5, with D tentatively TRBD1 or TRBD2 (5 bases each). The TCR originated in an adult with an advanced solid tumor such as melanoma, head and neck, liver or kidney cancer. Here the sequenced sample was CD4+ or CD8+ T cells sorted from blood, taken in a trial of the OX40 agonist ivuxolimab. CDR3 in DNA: TGCGCCAGCAGCCATCAGGGAGCGGAGACCCAGTACTTC. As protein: CASSHQGAETQYF.